This TCR beta chain stems from a study of blood T cell repertoires in COVID-19. Study overall: Acute-phase and convalescent COVID-19 samples originated in the United States, Italy and Spain. The cDNA or gDNA used as material had been derived from T cells, B-cell-depleted T cells, or PBMCs.

Authors' processing steps: Using reference gene primer amplification, nucleated cell counts were estimated. TCRdb's copy holds only in-frame clones and misses some; the assay was immunoSEQ multiplex PCR. The V and J calls and clone size come from that table; D and trimming were worked out from the DNA. The sample includes 300,000 to 350,000 clones, approximately 86% seen only once; the top ten take roughly 2.3%. Between the trimmed V and J ends, which lost 4 bases and 0 bases, there was a span of 20 bases. Germline lookup yields CDR1 SGHRS and CDR2 YFSETQ. The CDR3 is made up of 19 amino acids. A few counts support this clone.

The TCR sequence derives from a man younger than 35 with active or convalescent COVID-19. Sequenced material: peripheral blood. The V gene is TRBV5-1, the J gene TRBJ1-6; maybe TRBD1 (6 bases). CDR3 nucleotide sequence: TGCGCCAGCAGCCCTACCGGGGGGCAAAAGAACTCCTATAATTCACCCCTCCACTTT. It translates to CASSPTGGQKNSYNSPLHF.